This T cell receptor beta chain originates from a study of T cell repertoires in cytomegalovirus infection. Study-wide context: It can be stated that public TCR beta signatures indicated CMV infection as well as a matching HLA type.

The table lists this clonotype with a few counts. Antigen: not known. CDR1 KGHSH and CDR2 LQKENI come from the germline V gene. V was pared by 5 bases and J by 6 bases, with 2 bases of the junction left unmatched. CDR3 length equals 12 residues. Study conclusions and caveats: Cumulative public TCR beta family frequency identified CMV carriers with the relevant HLA. Across the ex vivo response, the dominant clonotypes were HLA-C-restricted CMV-specific TCR beta clonotypes.

TCRdb called the reads again in MiXCR, with one record for every CDR3 protein. Of 150,000 to 200,000 distinct CDR3 sequences in the sample, around 14% were seen once. This chain uses TRBV18 with TRBJ1-2; 8 nucleotides agree with TRBD1. Input material: PBMCs. The source of this sequence is a human donor in good health (CMV status not recorded). Some clones in this sample may be carry-over from other donors' samples. CDR3 loop: CASSTQGDGYTF. Here the CDR3 DNA reads TGTGCCAGCTCAACACAGGGGGATGGCTACACCTTC.